This TCR beta chain was recovered during a study of cytomegalovirus exposure and HLA in healthy donors (dated by TCRdb to 2016 to 2017). General notes on the study: An earlier analysis of around 600 of the donors reported 250 to 350 Gb of sequence data and roughly 110 million unique TCR beta sequences from about 180 million T cells. Across roughly 420 genotyped donors of the cohort, an average of approximately 240,000 unique TCR beta nucleotide sequences per donor were sequenced, and roughly 18% of those sequences were non-productive. Because of strong linkage in the cohort, roughly 5 DR-DQ haplotypes were treated as single units for association and clustering. Rather than drawing on any new phenotypic data, the later analysis identified candidate immune exposures from TCR beta sequences and the way those sequences occurred across donors. Donor age, sex, ethnicity and CMV serostatus were collected together with the repertoire data. The aim of the study was to test whether cataloging public T cell receptors could identify signatures of past pathogen exposure. The genetic ancestry cluster associated with self-reported Caucasian donors included around 76% of the approximately 400 genotyped donors. Both class I and class II loci were covered by HLA typing, at four-digit resolution. The number of typed donors differed by locus: roughly 629-630 for A, B, C, DRB1 and DQB1; approximately 530 for DQA1; around 610 for DPA1; and 400 to 480 for DPB1. Genome-wide SNP genotypes for about 55% of the roughly 670 donors were used in a later genetic analysis, which treated that subset as a discovery cohort. To decide whether each TCR beta V gene segment behaved as functional or pseudogenic, an earlier analysis of over 500 of the donors relied on high-throughput TCR beta sequencing. All discovery cohort repertoires had been generated on a single sequencing platform. Around 320 gigabases of sequencing data and some 85 million unique TCR sequences were included in an early release covering over 600 HLA-typed donors. To predict cytomegalovirus infection status, the study brought together high-throughput TCR immunosequencing, statistical association of individual TCRs with disease status, and machine learning. Using immunosequencing, the study profiled T cell repertoires from 666 subjects and related those repertoires to cytomegalovirus serostatus. In a later analysis, previously published TCR beta repertoires from fewer than 750 donors were re-analyzed and high-resolution HLA genotyping was added so that TCR occurrence patterns could be studied. Besides the first cohort of approximately 670 subjects, a separate validation cohort made up of roughly 120 different subjects was used. On the study overall, not on this receptor specifically: Roughly uniform sequencing depth across donors was assumed in presence/absence analyses, although this assumption may not hold. A later analysis found that most CMV-associated TCR beta chains appeared HLA-restricted, with HLA associations seemingly driven largely by CMV exposure. A further reported finding was that TCR beta sequences accurately predicted the HLA-A and HLA-B alleles for most subjects in the first cohort. A later analysis associated 15,000 or so TCR beta sequences with specific HLA alleles at a false discovery rate of 0.05. In a later analysis, several top co-occurrence clusters were reported to appear linked to parvovirus B19, influenza, CMV and Epstein-Barr virus. The authors suggested that the approach could potentially be extended to other disease states and immunological phenotypes. CMV serostatus was the only immune exposure information available for the cohort. HLA typing was unavailable for some donors at each locus, so association tests used only the typed subset. Three of the identified cytomegalovirus-associated TCR beta chains were confirmed in vitro to be specific for cytomegalovirus antigens. Only TCR beta chains were sequenced in this cohort, and the absence of alpha or paired-chain data limited detectable features. When HLA alleles, especially DR and DQ, strongly co-occurred, attributing TCR associations to individual alleles was difficult. The classifier was reported to diagnose cytomegalovirus status with high specificity and sensitivity in both the original cohort and the validation cohort. The 87-base-pair reads could not distinguish some IMGT-functional V segments, including TRBV6-2 and TRBV6-3, so those segments were excluded. A cluster of highly shared sequence variants was judged likely to be a technical artifact of the sequencing pipeline. In a later analysis, HLA-associated TCR beta chains were found to be more clonally expanded and to have lower generation probabilities than equally common non-associated chains. The earlier analysis of nearly 600 of the donors excluded 15 to 20 rarely observed V segments, including chromosome 9 orphons, because counts were too low. The study listed approximately 150 TCR beta chains as associated with cytomegalovirus. A later genetic analysis reported fewer N-insertions in productive TCRs among donors in an Asian-associated ancestry cluster than the roughly 700-donor mean. Broadly in line with IMGT annotations, most TCR beta V segments showed up in productive rearrangements about 90% or about 30% of the time in an earlier analysis of around 600 of the donors. A later analysis found that TCR association rates varied across HLA loci, with DRB1 alleles showing the most associated TCRs and HLA-C alleles the fewest. In a later genetic analysis, a missense DCLRE1C variant was associated with V-gene and J-gene trimming of TCR beta chains, and the association was replicated in an independent cohort. Most TCR sequences were seen in very few donors, while some public TCRs were found in many individuals. Linkage disequilibrium might explain the correlated functional status among segregating V segments, but an unknown experimental factor could not be ruled out.

The table lists this clone with a few counts. Its antigen is still unknown. Base qualities are not provided; no much larger clone lies one nucleotide away. In total, roughly 710 healthy bone marrow donors made up the cohort. At the time of sampling, every cohort member was nominally healthy, though immune exposures that went unrecorded were likely present. The donor was CMV seropositive and belonged to the group of 250 to 350 seropositive cohort members. A peripheral blood sample was collected from each donor, and TCR beta sequencing was performed on peripheral blood mononuclear cells. The Qiagen DNeasy Blood Extraction Kit was used to extract genomic DNA from the blood cell samples. Library creation used the immunoSEQ multiplex PCR assay. A mixture of 60 forward primers for TCR Vbeta segments and 13 reverse primers for TCR Jbeta segments was used in the multiplex PCR. A multiplex PCR assay on genomic DNA amplified the CDR3 region of rearranged TCR beta genes. The amplified TCR beta libraries were sequenced on the Illumina HiSeq System as 87-base-pair reads. The authors' pipeline ran thus. A later analysis tallied around 80 million unique TCR beta chains across the roughly 610 repertoires, and 10 million to 11 million of those chains were shared by two or more donors. Raw reads were error-corrected and collapsed into unique sequences with a nearest-neighbor algorithm that merged closely related sequences to remove PCR and sequencing errors. CDR3 sequences were aligned to IMGT reference sequences to assign V, D and J gene segments. For a sequence to be retained, at least a six-nucleotide match to both a V gene segment and a J gene segment was required. Rearrangements were called productive when the CDR3 lacked stop codons and stayed in frame with V and J; all others were non-productive. Following IMGT convention, CDR3 was defined as the stretch from the second conserved V-encoded cysteine up to the conserved J-encoded phenylalanine. Sequences without an unambiguous match to a single V gene segment were excluded from the earlier analysis of a few hundred of the donors. In an earlier analysis of approximately 500 of the donors, a V segment was called functional when productive rearrangements were above 56.7%, and segregating when the standard deviation between donors exceeded 5%. A statistical classification framework was developed to diagnose cytomegalovirus status using the catalog of TCR beta chain sequences. In a later analysis, TCR nucleotide sequences were compared against IMGT/GENE-DB human TR gene sequences so that V and J genes could be assigned. A later analysis assigned CDR3 sequences and most-parsimonious VDJ recombination scenarios with the TCRdist pipeline. In a later analysis, every TCR beta chain was defined by the combination of its CDR3 amino acid sequence and its V-gene family, and reads without a unique V-gene family were dropped. A later analysis removed 592 highly shared, low-generation-probability nucleotide sequences to deal with suspected cross-contamination and a sequencing artifact. A later analysis calculated a clonal expansion index for each public chain from normalized within-repertoire ranks of inferred template counts. A later analysis computed generation probabilities with a VDJ recombination model fitted to out-of-frame rearrangements, and checked the results against IGoR. A later analysis scored TCR-TCR, TCR-HLA and TCR-CMV co-occurrence with hypergeometric tests, applying a repertoire-size bias correction to TCR pairs. A later analysis estimated false discovery rates by permuting HLA or CMV assignments 20 times. In a later analysis, co-occurring TCRs were grouped using DBSCAN, and TCRdist sequence similarity was added for clustering within HLA-allele-positive subsets. Repertoires with fewer than 30,000 or more than 120,000 public chains were left out of co-occurrence clustering, as were five repertoires with anomalous nucleotide sharing. As stored in TCRdb, this immuneACCESS dataset retains in-frame rearrangements with V and J assigned. A fraction of the clones does not appear; measured against another copy, unresolved V genes explain less than half of the discrepancy, and the remainder lacks a known reason. V and J calls and clone size are as listed in that table; D and trimming were resolved from the DNA. Across this sample there are 90,000 to 120,000 clones, with 60% to 70% seen only once. 3.8% of the sample is taken by the ten largest.

The CDR3 runs 14 residues from the cysteine to the phenylalanine. Solely the CDR3 DNA is kept, with 42 bases framed from the first base. CDR1 and CDR2 are read off the germline V gene as SGHAT and FQNNGV. V loses 5 bases, J loses 0 bases, and the germline ends lie 7 bases apart. The sample comprised PBMCs. This sequence uses TRBV11-2 and TRBJ2-2, with no reliable assignment of the D segment. This receptor was taken from a man younger than 45 in good health and CMV-seropositive. For the CDR3, the sequence is CASSLLANTGELFF. In nucleotides, the sequence is TGTGCCAGCAGCCTCCTTGCGAACACCGGGGAGCTGTTTTTT.